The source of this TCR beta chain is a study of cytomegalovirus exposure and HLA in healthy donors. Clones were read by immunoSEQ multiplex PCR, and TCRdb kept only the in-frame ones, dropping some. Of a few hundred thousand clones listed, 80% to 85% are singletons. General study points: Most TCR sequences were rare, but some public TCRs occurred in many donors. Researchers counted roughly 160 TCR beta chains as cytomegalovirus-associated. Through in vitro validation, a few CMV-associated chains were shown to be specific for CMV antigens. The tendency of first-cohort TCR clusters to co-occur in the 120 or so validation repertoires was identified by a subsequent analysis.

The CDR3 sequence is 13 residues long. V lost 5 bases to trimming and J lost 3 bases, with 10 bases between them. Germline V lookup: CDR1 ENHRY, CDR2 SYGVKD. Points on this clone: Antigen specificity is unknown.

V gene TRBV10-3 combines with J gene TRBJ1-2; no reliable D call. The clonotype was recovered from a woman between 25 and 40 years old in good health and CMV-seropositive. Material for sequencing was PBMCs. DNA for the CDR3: TGTGCCATCAGTCTGGGTAGGGACTATGGCTACACCTTC. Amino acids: CAISLGRDYGYTF.